This T cell receptor (beta chain) was obtained from a study of shared clonotypes between healthy human individuals. Whole-study results and caveats: Donor clonotype sharing was expected to depend on sequencing depth. Non-shared clonotypes were found to have lower generation probabilities than the clonotypes that were shared by all four of the sorted-subset donors.

CDR1 and CDR2 from the germline V gene are MGHRA and YSYEKL. The CDR3 spans 14 residues. Trimming pared 4 bases from V and 4 bases from J, leaving 14 bases between. It was CD45RO-negative cells, positively selected for CCR7, that made up naive CD8 cells, with terminally differentiated effector memory CD45RA+ cells excluded. Comments on this clone: As yet, its antigen is unknown.

Using immunoSEQ multiplex PCR, the repertoire was profiled, and TCRdb retains in-frame clones only, with some absent. Here the sample spans 1.5 million to 2.5 million clones, approximately 94% being singletons. The V gene is TRBV4-1, the J gene TRBJ2-7; D unresolved. Sequencing was carried out using naive CD8+ T cells sorted from blood. The receptor's source is a man aged 18 to 35 in good health. In nucleotides, the CDR3 is TGCGCCAGCAGCCTTTTCGGCTCTACTTACGAGCAGTACTTC. The encoded protein is CASSLFGSTYEQYF.